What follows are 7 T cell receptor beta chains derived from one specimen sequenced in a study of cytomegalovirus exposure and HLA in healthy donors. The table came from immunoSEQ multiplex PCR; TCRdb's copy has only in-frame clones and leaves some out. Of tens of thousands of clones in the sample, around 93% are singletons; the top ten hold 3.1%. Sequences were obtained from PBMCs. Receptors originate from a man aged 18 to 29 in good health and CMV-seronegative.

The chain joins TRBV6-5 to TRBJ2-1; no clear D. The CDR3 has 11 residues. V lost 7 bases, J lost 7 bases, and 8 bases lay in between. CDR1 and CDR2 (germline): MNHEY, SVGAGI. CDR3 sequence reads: CASKTENEQFF. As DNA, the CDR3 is TGTGCCAGCAAAACTGAAAATGAGCAGTTCTTC.

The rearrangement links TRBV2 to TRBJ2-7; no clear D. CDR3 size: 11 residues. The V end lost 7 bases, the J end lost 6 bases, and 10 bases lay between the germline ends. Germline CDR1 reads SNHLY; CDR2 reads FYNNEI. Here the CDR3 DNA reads TGTGCCAGCAAAAGGTGGGCCGAGCAGTACTTC. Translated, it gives CASKRWAEQYF.

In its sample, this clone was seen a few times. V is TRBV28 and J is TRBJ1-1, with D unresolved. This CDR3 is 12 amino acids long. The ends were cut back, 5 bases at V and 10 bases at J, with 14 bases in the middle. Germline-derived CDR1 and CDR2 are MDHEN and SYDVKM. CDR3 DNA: TGTGCCAGCAGTCCTCGTTCTGGAGGAGCTTTCTTT. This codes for CASSPRSGGAFF.

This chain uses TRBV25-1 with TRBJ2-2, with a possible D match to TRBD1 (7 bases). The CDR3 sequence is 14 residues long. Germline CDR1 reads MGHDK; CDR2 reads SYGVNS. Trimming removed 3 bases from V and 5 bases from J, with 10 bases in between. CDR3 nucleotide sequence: TGTGCCAGCAGTGATGCAGGGGGGACCGGGGAGCTGTTTTTT. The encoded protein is CASSDAGGTGELFF.

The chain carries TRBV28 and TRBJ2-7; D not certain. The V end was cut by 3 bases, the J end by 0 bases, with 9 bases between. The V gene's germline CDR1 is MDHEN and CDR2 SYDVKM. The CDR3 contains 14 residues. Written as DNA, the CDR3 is TGTGCCAGCAGTTTTCGTGGCAGCTCCTACGAGCAGTACTTC. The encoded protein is CASSFRGSSYEQYF.

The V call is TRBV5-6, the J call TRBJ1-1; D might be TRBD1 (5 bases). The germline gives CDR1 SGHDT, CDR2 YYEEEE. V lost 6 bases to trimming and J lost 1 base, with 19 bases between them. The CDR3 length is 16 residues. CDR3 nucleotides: TGTGCCAGCAATTTCTACACGGCAGGACAGAACACTGAAGCTTTCTTT. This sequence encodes CASNFYTAGQNTEAFF.

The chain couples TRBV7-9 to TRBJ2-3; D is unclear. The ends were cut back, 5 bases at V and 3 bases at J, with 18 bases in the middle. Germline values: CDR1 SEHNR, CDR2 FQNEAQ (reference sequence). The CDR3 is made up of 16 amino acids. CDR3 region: CASSLQATTTTDTQYF. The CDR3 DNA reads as TGTGCCAGCAGCCTCCAGGCGACAACCACGACAGATACGCAGTATTTT. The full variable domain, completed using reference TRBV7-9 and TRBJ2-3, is DTGVSQNPRHKITKRGQNVTFRCDPISEHNRLYWYRQTLGQGPEFLTYFQNEAQLEKSRLLSDRFSAERPKGSFSTLEIQRTEQGDSAMYLCASSLQATTTTDTQYFGPGTRLTVL.